Listed below are T cell receptor beta chains from one sample, sequenced in a study of CD8+ T cells in alopecia areata. Profiled with immunoSEQ multiplex PCR; TCRdb holds only in-frame clones, not every one. In the table there are around 100,000 clones, around three fifths of which are singletons. The material was CD4+ T cells sorted from blood, obtained at week 24, from a patient treated with tofacitinib. These receptor sequences come from a human donor with alopecia areata. Both conserved end residues are part of each CDR3. Fields, in order: D gene, V gene, clone size, J gene, CDR3 DNA, CDR3 protein. The D gene is left open where the match is weak. Size values are once, few and many counts, or a class for expanded clones, and some rows have none.

>.|TRBV29-1|.|TRBJ1-2
TGCAGCGGTGGCGGGAACAATGGCTACACCTTC
CSGGGNNGYTF
>.|TRBV4-2|.|TRBJ2-4
TGTGCCAGCAGCCAAGAGGGGCCGGAGTGGCACATTCAGTACTTC
CASSQEGPEWHIQYF
>TRBD1|TRBV5-4|.|TRBJ1-2
TGTGCCAGCAGCGAGACCACCAGGGGGTCGGGCGGCTACACCTTC
CASSETTRGSGGYTF
>.|TRBV7-9|few|TRBJ2-6
TGTGCCAGCAGCTCGCCCTATCCTGGGGCCAACGTCCTGACTTTC
CASSSPYPGANVLTF
>TRBD1|TRBV4-1|.|TRBJ2-1
TGCGCCAGCAGCCGCAGACCGGGACAGGGGGCTTTTGGCAGTGAGCAGTTCTTC
CASSRRPGQGAFGSEQFF
>.|TRBV19|once|TRBJ2-6
TGTGCCACCTCGGGAGGGGGCTTCTCTGGGGCCAACGTCCTGACTTTC
CATSGGGFSGANVLTF
>.|TRBV27|.|TRBJ2-2
TGTGCCAGCAGACTCCAGGGGACCGGGGAGCTGTTTTTT
CASRLQGTGELFF
>.|TRBV2|.|TRBJ2-2
TGTGCCAGCATTGGGGAACCCGGGGAGCTGTTTTTT
CASIGEPGELFF
>.|TRBV29-1|.|TRBJ1-5
TGCAGCGTTGCCCATGGTGGGGTAGATCAGCCCCAGCATTTT
CSVAHGGVDQPQHF
>.|TRBV5-1|few|TRBJ2-7
TGCGCCAGCAGCTTGGACACGGACTACGAGCAGTACTTC
CASSLDTDYEQYF
>TRBD1|TRBV2|.|TRBJ2-5
TGTGCCAGCAGGGGACAGGACTTGGGGACCCAGTACTTC
CASRGQDLGTQYF
>.|TRBV19|few|TRBJ2-5
TGTGCCAGTAGTGGCGCAGATAAAGAGACCCAGTACTTC
CASSGADKETQYF
>.|TRBV5-8|.|TRBJ1-6
TGTGCCAGCAGCTTGCGGGGGAATTCACCCCTCCACTTT
CASSLRGNSPLHF
>TRBD1|TRBV9|.|TRBJ1-6
TGTGCCAGCAGCACCCAGACAGGGATTAATTCACCCCTCCACTTT
CASSTQTGINSPLHF
>.|TRBV10-2|few|TRBJ2-7
TGCGCCAGCCAAGATCCGGGACACTCCTTTCGCGAGCAGTACTTC
CASQDPGHSFREQYF
>.|TRBV11-1|.|TRBJ2-1
TGTGCCAGCAGCTTGAGCCTAGCTGCTATCTCCTACAATGAGCAGTTCTTC
CASSLSLAAISYNEQFF
>TRBD1|TRBV19|.|TRBJ2-7
TGTGCCAGTAGTACTGACAGGGGAGTCTACGAGCAGTACTTC
CASSTDRGVYEQYF
>.|TRBV4-2|.|TRBJ2-1
TGTGCCAGCAGCCCTGGCCGGGTTAATGAGCAGTTCTTC
CASSPGRVNEQFF
>TRBD1|TRBV7-9|.|TRBJ1-6
TGTGCCAGCAGCTTTGCGACAGGGGTGGAAGGATCACCCCTCCACTTT
CASSFATGVEGSPLHF
>.|TRBV19|.|TRBJ2-1
TGTGCCAGTAGTATGAATCTTGGGGCCCACAATGAGCAGTTCTTC
CASSMNLGAHNEQFF
>.|TRBV9|.|TRBJ1-3
TGTGCCAGCAGCGGACAGGTCCTTGGAAACACCATATATTTT
CASSGQVLGNTIYF
>TRBD2|TRBV7-2|few|TRBJ2-5
TGTGCCAGCAGCCTCCGACTAGCCGGCGAGACCCAGTACTTC
CASSLRLAGETQYF
>.|TRBV6-5|once|TRBJ2-5
TGTGCCAGCAGTTATTACGAAGAGACCCAGTACTTC
CASSYYEETQYF
>.|TRBV4-2|.|TRBJ2-2
TGTGCCAGCAGCCAAGAAGAGAGATACACCGGGGAGCTGTTTTTT
CASSQEERYTGELFF
>.|TRBV27|.|TRBJ1-2
TGTGCCAGCAGGGCCGTGGGTCCTAACTATGGCTACACCTTC
CASRAVGPNYGYTF
>TRBD2|TRBV2|.|TRBJ2-5
TGTGCCAGCAGTCCCGGGACTAGCGGGGGTCAGTACTTC
CASSPGTSGGQYF
>.|TRBV7-3|.|TRBJ2-3
TGTGCCAGCAGCTTAAAGGGTTCAGATACGCAGTATTTT
CASSLKGSDTQYF
>.|TRBV30|few|TRBJ1-6
TGTGCCTGGACTGGGCAGGGGAATTCACCCCTCCACTTT
CAWTGQGNSPLHF